These 14 T cell receptor beta chains were sequenced from one sample in a study of T cells in Graves' hyperthyroidism and ophthalmopathy. From RNA transcripts, TCR beta CDR3 regions were amplified. HTBI primers were employed in a first-round RT-PCR of the TCR CDR3. A single record per CDR3 protein comes from TCRdb applying MiXCR to the multiplex PCR reads. The sample includes 250,000 or so distinct CDR3 sequences, 15% of them seen just once. The sequencing sample was made of blood. These receptors were collected from a woman aged 50 to 60 with Graves' hyperthyroidism that later progressed to Graves' ophthalmopathy.

This chain joins TRBV5-5 and TRBJ2-1; 9 bases are shared with TRBD2. With 2 bases clipped from V and 2 bases from J, the junction kept 8 bases outside the gene matches. Germline loops: CDR1 SGHKS, CDR2 YYEKEE (reference sequence). The CDR3 is 17 residues long. CDR3 sequence: CASSLQTSGLTYNEQFF. The DNA of the CDR3 is TGTGCCAGCAGCTTACAGACTAGCGGACTTACCTACAATGAGCAGTTCTTC.

The chain joins TRBV14 to TRBJ2-7; D is tentatively TRBD1 or TRBD2 (5 bases each). From germline, CDR1 is SGHDN and CDR2 FVKESK. V was shortened by 0 bases and J by 7 bases, with 19 bases between the two germline ends. This CDR3 is 16 amino acids long. CDR3 sequence: CASSQDQVNWDGEQYF. In DNA form, the CDR3 reads TGTGCCAGCAGCCAAGATCAGGTCAACTGGGACGGGGAGCAGTACTTC.

This clonotype appeared many times. CDR3 sequence (DNA): TGCGCCAGCAGCTGGGGGAATGGGAAGACCCAGTACTTC. Translated: CASSWGNGKTQYF. The chain carries TRBV5-1 and TRBJ2-5; D is perhaps TRBD1 or TRBD2 (5 bases each). This CDR3 is 13 amino acids long. Trimming took off 3 bases at V and 6 bases at J, with 12 bases between the two ends. In germline, CDR1 is SGHRS, CDR2 YFSETQ.

This clonotype has at least ten counts. This chain joins TRBV3-1 and TRBJ2-1; 8 bases fit TRBD2. CDR1 and CDR2 (germline): LGHDT, YNNKEL (reference sequence). CDR3 size: 17 residues. The V segment lost 0 bases and the J segment 4 bases; nucleotides outside the gene matches: 8. This chain's CDR3 is CASSQEGRLASYNEQFF. In nucleotides, the CDR3 is TGTGCCAGCAGCCAAGAGGGGAGACTAGCGAGTTACAATGAGCAGTTCTTC.

This clonotype has ten or more counts. The chain joins TRBV27 to TRBJ1-3; a possible D gene is TRBD1 (6 bases). The germline V gene encodes CDR1 MNHEY and CDR2 SMNVEV (reference sequence). This CDR3 spans 15 amino acids. Trimming left V 4 bases short and J 4 bases short, with 14 bases between. The CDR3 DNA reads TGTGCCAGCAGTTCCGGACAGATTTCGGGAAACACCATATATTTT. It encodes CASSSGQISGNTIYF.

This clonotype occurred many times. The genes are TRBV6-1 and TRBJ1-5; TRBD1 might be the D (6 bases). CDR3 length: 14 amino acids. Trimming left V 11 bases short and J 2 bases short, with 16 bases between. Per the germline V gene, CDR1 is MNHNS and CDR2 is SASEGT. The CDR3 nucleotides read TGTGCCGCTCAGAACAGGGAAGGCAATCAGCCCCAGCATTTT. Protein: CAAQNREGNQPQHF.

This clonotype has a count of ten or more. The V call is TRBV24-1, the J call TRBJ2-7; 9 bases align to TRBD2. V shed 3 bases and J 6 bases; nucleotides not matched to a gene: 8. This CDR3 comprises 15 residues. Germline V lookup: CDR1 KGHDR, CDR2 SFDVKD. CDR3 loop: CATSDPTGLAGEQYF. The CDR3 coding sequence is TGTGCCACCAGTGATCCAACGGGACTAGCTGGCGAGCAGTACTTC.

This clonotype has a count of ten or more. The CDR3 coding sequence is TGCGCCAGCAGCTTCATCGGAGCCGTCGGGAATGAGCAGTTCTTC. Translating it yields CASSFIGAVGNEQFF. This chain uses TRBV5-1 with TRBJ2-1; D is unclear. Trimming took 2 bases from V and 7 from J, leaving 16 bases between them. Germline V gives CDR1 SGHRS, CDR2 YFSETQ. This CDR3 has 15 amino acids.

The chain employs TRBV28 and TRBJ2-3, with D tentatively TRBD1 or TRBD2 (7 bases each). The germline V gene has CDR1 MDHEN and CDR2 SYDVKM. The ends were cut back, 5 bases at V and 3 bases at J, with 12 bases in the middle. The CDR3 is 14 residues long. The CDR3 sequence is CASSPGGVTDTQYF. The DNA of the CDR3 is TGTGCCAGCAGTCCAGGGGGGGTAACAGATACGCAGTATTTT.

The CDR3: CASSQRGMNTEAFF. Written as DNA, the CDR3 is TGTGCCAGCAGTCAACGGGGCATGAACACTGAAGCTTTCTTT. V is TRBV2 and J is TRBJ1-1; the D gene is possibly TRBD1 (5 bases). The V end lost 5 bases, the J end lost 0 bases, and 10 bases lay between the germline ends. Germline lookup yields CDR1 SNHLY and CDR2 FYNNEI. CDR3 size: 14 residues.

This clonotype occurred many times. The chain employs TRBV18 and TRBJ2-7, with a possible D match to TRBD2 (6 bases). The CDR3 has 15 amino acids. V was shortened by 0 bases and J by 5 bases, with 14 bases between the two germline ends. Germline V gives CDR1 KGHSH, CDR2 LQKENI. The CDR3 protein is CASSPPGGIRNEQYF. CDR3 nucleotides: TGTGCCAGCTCACCACCAGGAGGGATCAGGAACGAGCAGTACTTC.

This clonotype was seen repeatedly, ten times or more. The chain joins TRBV5-1 to TRBJ2-1, with a weak D call TRBD1 (5 bases). This CDR3 region has 14 residues. Germline CDR1 SGHRS, CDR2 YFSETQ. The V end lost 0 bases, the J end lost 7 bases, and 11 bases lay between the germline ends. CDR3 sequence (DNA): TGCGCCAGCAGCTTGGTGGGGCCGGAAAATGAGCAGTTCTTC. Translation: CASSLVGPENEQFF.

This clonotype occurred many times. This chain uses TRBV12-3 or TRBV12-4 with TRBJ1-1; no definite D call. Trimming removed 3 bases from V and 9 bases from J, with 8 bases in between. CDR3 length: 11 amino acids. The CDR3 loop is CASSLVWKAFF. The CDR3 coding sequence is TGTGCCAGCAGTTTGGTGTGGAAAGCTTTCTTT.

Points on this clonotype: The CDR3 does not close with the conserved phenylalanine or tryptophan, likely indicating a read error. V usage is TRBV18 and J usage is TRBJ1-6; possibly TRBD1 for D (5 bases). Germline V gene sequence: CDR1 KGHSH, CDR2 LQKENI. The CDR3 has 15 residues. Trimming took 2 bases from V and 8 from J, leaving 13 bases between them. CDR3 in DNA: TGTGCCAGCTCACCAAGGAAGGGGATGGATTCACCCCTCCACCTT. Protein: CASSPRKGMDSPLHL.